This T cell receptor beta chain is from a study of blood T cell repertoires in COVID-19. Study details: From the United States, Italy and Spain came samples of acute and convalescent COVID-19.

J was trimmed by 2 bases and V by 4 bases; bases with no gene match: 4. The CDR3 length is 14 residues. CDR1 and CDR2 from the germline V gene are MGHRA and YSYEKL. Clones were sequenced by immunoSEQ multiplex PCR, and TCRdb holds only the in-frame ones, with some missing. The repertoire includes about 200,000 clones, 75% to 85% of them detected once, and roughly 10% sits in the top ten. The clonotype originates from a man in his fifties with active or convalescent COVID-19. Sequencing used peripheral blood. This sequence joins TRBV4-1 and TRBJ1-2; 7 positions match TRBD1. CDR3 sequence (DNA): TGCGCCAGCAGCCTTCTACAGGGGAACTATGGCTACACCTTC. Protein: CASSLLQGNYGYTF.